This is a list of T cell receptor beta chains from one sample in a study of cytotoxic CD8 clonotypes in ibrutinib-treated CLL. Using immunoSEQ multiplex PCR, the repertoire was profiled, and TCRdb retains in-frame clones only, with some absent. The repertoire holds around 140,000 clones, with around 84% as singletons. Sequencing was performed on PBMCs, taken after 36 months of ibrutinib treatment. These receptors originate from a human donor with chronic lymphocytic leukemia. The CDR3 runs from the conserved cysteine through the conserved F or W. D genes are given only for firm matches. Part of the rows lack a size; the others show once, few, many or a class for expanded clones.

v_call	clone_size	d_call	j_call	cdr3_aa	cdr3_nt
TRBV6-4	NA	NA	TRBJ2-1	CASRDYPGHRQFF	TGTGCCAGCAGAGATTACCCGGGACATAGGCAGTTCTTC
TRBV6-6	NA	NA	TRBJ2-7	CASSSYSYEQYF	TGTGCCAGCAGCTCGTACTCCTACGAGCAGTACTTC
TRBV7-9	NA	NA	TRBJ2-3	CASTNLAPDTQYF	TGTGCCAGCACCAACCTTGCCCCCGATACGCAGTATTTT
TRBV5-6	NA	NA	TRBJ2-7	CASSLVGEQYF	TGTGCCAGCAGCTTGGTGGGGGAGCAGTACTTC
TRBV6-1	few	NA	TRBJ1-1	CASSEAVHRASTEAFF	TGTGCCAGCAGTGAAGCGGTACACAGGGCCTCCACTGAAGCTTTCTTT
TRBV5-1	NA	TRBD2	TRBJ2-1	CASSESGGYNEQFF	TGCGCCAGCAGCGAGAGCGGGGGGTATAATGAGCAGTTCTTC
TRBV4-1	few	TRBD1	TRBJ2-7	CASSLGTGNYEQYF	TGCGCCAGCAGCCTGGGGACAGGGAACTACGAGCAGTACTTC
TRBV2	NA	NA	TRBJ2-1	CASSSSPYNEQFF	TGTGCCAGCAGTAGTTCCCCATACAATGAGCAGTTCTTC
TRBV5-6	NA	NA	TRBJ2-5	CASSSAGAGETQYF	TGTGCCAGCAGCTCCGCCGGGGCCGGAGAGACCCAGTACTTC
TRBV11-2	NA	NA	TRBJ1-1	CASSLSRTAGAFF	TGTGCCAGCAGCTTATCGCGGACAGCCGGAGCTTTCTTT
TRBV7-2	NA	NA	TRBJ2-1	CASNGLRSGSEQFF	TGTGCCAGCAACGGCCTCCGGTCTGGAAGTGAGCAGTTCTTC
TRBV5-4	NA	NA	TRBJ2-3	CASSSQKSTDTQYF	TGTGCCAGCAGCTCCCAAAAAAGCACAGATACGCAGTATTTT
TRBV5-1	NA	NA	TRBJ2-3	CASSLAGQTQYF	TGCGCCAGCAGCTTGGCCGGGCAAACGCAGTATTTT
TRBV27	NA	NA	TRBJ1-3	CASSPTYGLQGTGNTIYF	TGTGCCAGCAGTCCTACTTACGGATTACAGGGTACTGGAAACACCATATATTTT
TRBV11-1	NA	NA	TRBJ2-7	CASSHSSYEQYF	TGTGCCAGCAGCCACTCGAGTTACGAGCAGTACTTC
TRBV5-1	NA	TRBD1	TRBJ2-5	CASSLGDREQETQYF	TGCGCCAGCAGCTTGGGGGACAGGGAACAAGAGACCCAGTACTTC
TRBV7-9	NA	NA	TRBJ2-5	CASSLVRGEETQYF	TGTGCCAGCAGCTTAGTAAGGGGGGAAGAGACCCAGTACTTC
TRBV9	NA	TRBD1	TRBJ2-2	CASSVAFVGQGNTGELFF	TGTGCCAGCAGCGTAGCCTTTGTTGGACAGGGGAACACCGGGGAGCTGTTTTTT
TRBV27	NA	NA	TRBJ1-5	CASSWIPIRGIPSPQHF	TGTGCCAGCAGTTGGATCCCAATCCGGGGTATCCCGTCGCCCCAGCATTTT
TRBV5-6	NA	NA	TRBJ2-5	CASSSSGRGLRTQYF	TGTGCCAGCAGCTCCTCTGGCAGGGGACTTAGGACCCAGTACTTC
TRBV6-1	NA	NA	TRBJ1-3	CASSPRVIGGNTIYF	TGTGCCAGCAGCCCCCGGGTCATTGGCGGAAACACCATATATTTT
TRBV5-5	NA	TRBD1	TRBJ2-5	CASSATGAETQYF	TGTGCCAGCAGCGCCACAGGGGCGGAGACCCAGTACTTC
TRBV7-9	NA	NA	TRBJ1-2	CASSSLSYGYTF	TGTGCCAGCAGCTCGCTCTCATATGGCTACACCTTC
TRBV28	NA	TRBD1	TRBJ2-5	CASSQGQGRETQYF	TGTGCCAGCAGCCAGGGACAGGGAAGAGAGACCCAGTACTTC
TRBV5-1	once	NA	TRBJ1-4	CASSVNTGVELFF	TGCGCCAGCAGCGTTAATACGGGAGTAGAACTGTTTTTT
TRBV5-1	NA	NA	TRBJ1-3	CASSLDTSGNTIYF	TGCGCCAGCAGCTTGGATACCTCTGGAAACACCATATATTTT
TRBV5-1	NA	TRBD2	TRBJ2-7	CASSHRDYVNEQYF	TGCGCCAGCAGCCACCGGGACTATGTGAATGAGCAGTACTTC
TRBV15	NA	NA	TRBJ1-6	CATSRDVGGNSPLHF	TGTGCCACCAGCAGAGATGTGGGCGGGAATTCACCCCTCCACTTT
TRBV5-1	NA	TRBD1	TRBJ1-2	CASSWDDRAGGYTF	TGCGCCAGCAGCTGGGATGACAGGGCAGGTGGCTACACCTTC
TRBV6-5	once	NA	TRBJ1-2	CATSADSYYGYTF	TGTGCCACTTCCGCAGACAGCTACTATGGCTACACCTTC
TRBV2	once	NA	TRBJ1-3	CASSGTNTIYF	TGTGCCAGCAGTGGGACAAACACCATATATTTT
TRBV11-2	once	NA	TRBJ2-4	CASSPQGPGNIQYF	TGTGCCAGCAGCCCACAGGGTCCGGGAAACATTCAGTACTTC
TRBV4-1	once	NA	TRBJ1-2	CASSQDRTYTNYGYTF	TGCGCCAGCAGCCAAGACAGGACTTACACTAACTATGGCTACACCTTC
TRBV6-5	once	NA	TRBJ2-1	CASKKGRDWYNEQFF	TGTGCCAGCAAAAAGGGCAGGGATTGGTACAATGAGCAGTTCTTC
TRBV7-9	NA	NA	TRBJ2-2	CASSHTRRPTGELFF	TGTGCCAGCAGCCACACTAGGAGGCCCACCGGGGAGCTGTTTTTT
TRBV15	NA	TRBD1	TRBJ1-2	CARQGLNYGYTF	TGTGCCAGACAGGGACTAAACTATGGCTACACCTTC